The 21 T cell receptor beta chains presented below share a single source sample, sequenced in a study of human T cells and chemical hapten exposure. Unfractionated whole blood served as the source for total RNA extraction. TCRdb redid the calling of the 5' RACE reads with MiXCR, one entry per CDR3 protein. The data show about 110,000 distinct CDR3 sequences, around 20% seen once. These receptors were taken from a human donor in good health.

This clonotype appeared a single time. V and J are TRBV7-3 and TRBJ2-5; the match to TRBD1 covers 9 bases. Per the germline V gene, CDR1 is SGHTA and CDR2 is FQGTGA. The CDR3 has 15 amino acids. The J segment lost 2 bases and the V segment lost 5 bases, leaving 6 bases of the junction unmatched. CDR3 coding DNA: TGTGCCAGCAGCCAACAGGGGGCCTATCAAGAGACCCAGTACTTC. Its protein is CASSQQGAYQETQYF.

CDR3 loop: CSARTISTNEKLFF. The CDR3, as DNA: TGCAGTGCTAGAACAATATCAACTAATGAAAAACTGTTTTTT. The chain couples TRBV20-1 to TRBJ1-4; D gene ambiguous. The germline CDR1 and CDR2 sequences are DFQATT and SNEGSKA (reference sequence). V dropped 2 bases and J dropped 0 bases, with 7 bases sitting between them. The CDR3 totals 14 residues.

This clonotype was seen more than once but under ten times. The chain uses TRBV12-3 or TRBV12-4 and TRBJ2-7; D is unclear. This CDR3 comprises 12 residues. Trimming shortened V by 6 bases and J by 3 bases, and 9 bases separated the two germline ends. As DNA, the CDR3 is TGTGCCAGCAGCTTTTACCTCTACGAGCAGTACTTC. It codes for CASSFYLYEQYF.

This rearrangement joins TRBV7-6 to TRBJ1-6; D uncertain. V gave up 5 bases and J gave up 7 bases, with 9 bases separating them. This CDR3 region has 13 residues. Germline CDR1 reads SGHVS; CDR2 reads FNYEAQ. CDR3 in amino acids: CASSGRVNSPLHF. For the CDR3, the DNA is TGTGCCAGCAGCGGGAGGGTAAATTCACCCCTCCACTTT.

In this sample, this clonotype turned up a few times. The rearrangement joins TRBV5-1 to TRBJ2-3; D is undetermined. Looked up from germline, CDR1 is SGHRS and CDR2 is YFSETQ. The CDR3 loop spans 14 amino acids. Trimming left V 0 bases short and J 6 bases short, with 11 bases between. CDR3 amino acids: CASSLGVNRDTQYF. CDR3 nucleotides: TGCGCCAGCAGCTTGGGAGTTAATCGGGATACGCAGTATTTT.

This clonotype was recorded many times. The chain employs TRBV20-1 and TRBJ1-2; TRBD1 aligns across 12 bases. This CDR3 has 14 residues. Trimming took 1 base from V and 8 from J; bases not matched to a gene: 5. Germline assignment: CDR1 DFQATT and CDR2 SNEGSKA (reference sequence). CDR3 loop: CSARVRDRGRGYTF. The CDR3 region has the DNA TGCAGTGCTAGAGTACGGGACAGGGGGCGAGGCTACACCTTC.

This clonotype was seen only a few times. The V call is TRBV3-1, the J call TRBJ2-3; tentatively, D is TRBD2 (5 bases). The CDR3 is made up of 14 amino acids. Germline lookup yields CDR1 LGHDT and CDR2 YNNKEL (reference sequence). V lost 0 bases to trimming and J lost 7 bases, with 11 bases between them. This CDR3 is CASSQDSGVNTQYF. The DNA for the CDR3 is TGTGCCAGCAGCCAAGATTCCGGGGTAAATACGCAGTATTTT.

This clonotype was counted a single time. This chain uses TRBV6-5 with TRBJ2-5; possibly TRBD1 for D (5 bases). The CDR3 runs to 11 residues. Germline V gene sequence: CDR1 MNHEY, CDR2 SVGAGI. The ends were cut back, 7 bases at V and 7 bases at J, with 10 bases in the middle. The DNA of the CDR3 is TGTGCCAGCAACAGGTTCGGGACCCAGTACTTC. It specifies CASNRFGTQYF.

This clonotype was recorded many times. The chain carries TRBV5-4 and TRBJ2-4; D may be TRBD1 (6 bases). V was trimmed by 2 bases and J by 0 bases, leaving 9 bases between them. CDR3 length equals 15 residues. Germline V gene sequence: CDR1 SGHNT, CDR2 YYREEE (reference sequence). CDR3 in DNA: TGTGCCAGCAGCTTCGGGGACATAGCCAAAAACATTCAGTACTTC. Translating it yields CASSFGDIAKNIQYF.

This clonotype has just a few counts. The chain joins TRBV5-4 to TRBJ1-1; D may be TRBD1 (6 bases). The V end was cut by 2 bases, the J end by 1 base, with 12 bases between. Germline values: CDR1 SGHNT, CDR2 YYREEE (reference sequence). The CDR3 has 15 residues. The CDR3 nucleotides read TGTGCCAGCAGCTTTGTCAGGGGTGAGAACACTGAAGCTTTCTTT. It encodes CASSFVRGENTEAFF.

The CDR3 coding sequence is TGCAGTGCCCTGAGGGGGCGGGAGGTTAGGGACATTCAGTACTTC. This translates into CSALRGREVRDIQYF. The rearrangement uses TRBV20-1 and TRBJ2-4; D is possibly TRBD2 (8 bases). V was pared by 6 bases and J by 8 bases, with 23 bases between. The CDR3 runs 15 residues. Per the germline V gene, CDR1 is DFQATT and CDR2 is SNEGSKA (reference sequence).

In its sample, this clonotype was seen many times. The chain recombines TRBV5-4 with TRBJ1-2; 9 nucleotides match TRBD1. The CDR3 is 13 amino acids. The ends lost 4 bases at V and 6 bases at J; junction bases unmatched: 4. Germline CDR1 SGHNT, CDR2 YYREEE (reference sequence). CDR3 bases: TGTGCCAGCAGCCCAAGGACAGGGGATGGCTACACCTTC. It yields the protein CASSPRTGDGYTF.

This clonotype has just a few counts. The chain is built from TRBV28 and TRBJ2-7; 9 bases map to TRBD1. The germline gives CDR1 MDHEN, CDR2 SYDVKM. The CDR3 covers 14 residues. J was trimmed by 2 bases and V by 10 bases; bases with no gene match: 9. The CDR3 sequence: CAIREQGAPYEQYF. DNA for the CDR3: TGTGCCATCAGAGAACAGGGGGCCCCCTACGAGCAGTACTTC.

The chain uses TRBV30 and TRBJ1-1; no reliable D call. Germline loops: CDR1 GTSNPN, CDR2 SVGIG (reference sequence). Trimming stripped 1 base from V and 3 bases from J, with 3 bases between. The CDR3 extends over 11 amino acids. CDR3 coding DNA: TGTGCCTGGAGTGCGGACACTGAAGCTTTCTTT. Translating it yields CAWSADTEAFF.

The V call is TRBV4-1, the J call TRBJ1-3; possible D gene TRBD1, 5 bases. This CDR3 has 15 residues. Germline CDR1 reads MGHRA; CDR2 reads YSYEKL. Trimming cost V 3 bases and J 4 bases, with 13 bases left between them. CDR3 in amino acids: CASSQPRNRGNTIYF. The CDR3 coding sequence is TGCGCCAGCAGCCAGCCCAGAAACAGGGGAAACACCATATATTTT.

This clonotype turned up a few times. This rearrangement joins TRBV12-3 or TRBV12-4 to TRBJ2-5; 7 positions match TRBD2. This CDR3 is built from 12 residues. J was trimmed by 7 bases and V by 5 bases; bases with no gene match: 4. The CDR3 DNA follows: TGTGCCAGCAGTGGGGAGGGAGGGACCCAGTACTTC. As protein: CASSGEGGTQYF.

This clonotype was found once. This chain connects TRBV20-1 to TRBJ1-2; D gene ambiguous. CDR3 length equals 14 residues. The germline V gene has CDR1 DFQATT and CDR2 SNEGSKA (reference sequence). Trimming shortened V by 0 bases and J by 2 bases, and 10 bases separated the two germline ends. The CDR3 spells CSARDLRQNYGYTF. CDR3 in DNA: TGCAGTGCTAGAGATTTAAGGCAGAACTATGGCTACACCTTC.

V is TRBV28 and J is TRBJ1-1; the D gene is possibly TRBD1 (6 bases). This CDR3 spans 15 amino acids. Germline lookup yields CDR1 MDHEN and CDR2 SYDVKM. V dropped 1 base and J dropped 1 base, with 10 bases sitting between them. CDR3 nucleotide sequence: TGTGCCAGCAGTTTATTGGGGGCGGAGAACACTGAAGCTTTCTTT. It translates to CASSLLGAENTEAFF.

The rearrangement links TRBV12-3 or TRBV12-4 to TRBJ2-3, with unresolved D. Trimming stripped 7 bases from V and 2 bases from J, with 10 bases between. The CDR3 is made up of 13 amino acids. CDR3 in amino acids: CASKGFITDTQYF. The CDR3 DNA follows: TGTGCCAGCAAGGGTTTCATCACAGATACGCAGTATTTT.

This sequence joins TRBV24-1 and TRBJ1-1; the D is unclear. Trimming removed 6 bases from V and 1 base from J, with 5 bases in between. This CDR3 region has 12 residues. Looked up from germline, CDR1 is KGHDR and CDR2 is SFDVKD. The chain's CDR3 is CATSTGNTEAFF. In nucleotides, the CDR3 is TGTGCCACCAGTACCGGGAACACTGAAGCTTTCTTT.

This sequence joins TRBV4-1 and TRBJ2-1; a possible D gene is TRBD2 (6 bases). V lost 6 bases and J 7 bases, leaving 16 bases between the germline ends. CDR3 length: 14 residues. Germline V gene data show CDR1 as MGHRA and CDR2 as YSYEKL. The DNA of the CDR3 is TGCGCCAGCAGTTCCGACATCGCGGGAAATGAGCAGTTCTTC. Translated, it gives CASSSDIAGNEQFF.